This is a list of T cell receptor beta chains from one sample in a study of CD8 T cells in Susac syndrome. TCRdb re-called the immunoSEQ multiplex PCR reads with MiXCR, one entry per CDR3 protein. Of around 79,000 distinct CDR3 sequences listed, approximately 94% were seen once; the top ten hold approximately 0.49%. The sequencing sample was made of CD8+ T cells from PBMCs. These receptors all come from a human donor with Susac syndrome. Both conserved end residues are part of each CDR3. The order of the fields is CDR3 DNA, CDR3 protein, V gene, J gene, clone size, D gene. The D gene is left open where the match is weak. Size tells how often a clone was seen (once, few, many) or the class of an expanded clone, and some rows leave it out.

TGTGCCAGCAGCTTGGACAGGTCCTTGGCCTACGAGCAGTACTTC	CASSLDRSLAYEQYF	TRBV11-2	TRBJ2-7	NA	TRBD1
TGTGCCAGCAGTAGGGGGAGGACAGATACGCAGTATTTT	CASSRGRTDTQYF	TRBV6-2/TRBV6-3	TRBJ2-3	NA	NA
TGTGCCAGCAGAGCCCAGGGGGCGAACACTGAAGCTTTCTTT	CASRAQGANTEAFF	TRBV7-8	TRBJ1-1	NA	TRBD1
TGTGCCAGCATCCCCCCGGACAGGGTCGAGCAGTACTTC	CASIPPDRVEQYF	TRBV21-1	TRBJ2-7	NA	NA
TGTGCCAGCAACGGGGGATTGGGCACTGAAGCTTTCTTT	CASNGGLGTEAFF	TRBV2	TRBJ1-1	NA	NA
TGCGCCAGCAGCTTAATTAATAGGCAGGGAGGGAGGGCCAACACTGAAGCTTTCTTT	CASSLINRQGGRANTEAFF	TRBV5-1	TRBJ1-1	NA	NA
TGTGCCAGTAGTCGAGGGGGCGGTCAGCCCCAGCATTTT	CASSRGGGQPQHF	TRBV19	TRBJ1-5	NA	TRBD1
TGTGCCAGCAGTTTACAGGATCGGCATACGCAGTATTTT	CASSLQDRHTQYF	TRBV12-3/TRBV12-4	TRBJ2-3	NA	NA
TGTGCCAGCAGCAAAAGACGACCGCCTGCTAACTATGGCTACACCTTC	CASSKRRPPANYGYTF	TRBV21-1	TRBJ1-2	NA	NA
TGTGCCTGGGGTGCCCCAGATACGCAGTATTTT	CAWGAPDTQYF	TRBV30	TRBJ2-3	NA	NA
TGTGCCAGCAGCGGAGTGGGGACATTCCAAGAGACCCAGTACTTC	CASSGVGTFQETQYF	TRBV7-9	TRBJ2-5	NA	NA
TGTGCCAGCAGCGATCAACGGGGGCGCAGAACTAACTATGGCTACACCTTC	CASSDQRGRRTNYGYTF	TRBV21-1	TRBJ1-2	NA	NA
TGTGCCAGCAGTTCTGACGACAGGGGGCCTGAGCAGTTCTTC	CASSSDDRGPEQFF	TRBV12-3/TRBV12-4	TRBJ2-1	NA	TRBD1
TGTGCCAGCAGTGAAAGTGGCAGGGGTGAGACCCAGTACTTC	CASSESGRGETQYF	TRBV25-1	TRBJ2-5	NA	NA
TGCGCCAGCAGCCAAGATGAACGGTACACTGAAGCTTTCTTT	CASSQDERYTEAFF	TRBV4-1	TRBJ1-1	NA	NA
TGTGCCACCACAGGTTCGCGTGAGCAGTACTTC	CATTGSREQYF	TRBV2	TRBJ2-7	NA	NA
TGTGCCAGCAGCGTAGACGGCAAAAACATTCAGTACTTC	CASSVDGKNIQYF	TRBV9	TRBJ2-4	NA	NA
TGTGCCAGCAGTCGGGGGGGCCCCCACGAGCAGTACTTC	CASSRGGPHEQYF	TRBV27	TRBJ2-7	NA	TRBD2
TGTGCCAGCAGCGGGGACGATTCCTACGAGCAGTACTTC	CASSGDDSYEQYF	TRBV7-3	TRBJ2-7	NA	NA
TGCGCCAGCAGCCAAGGTTTCCTTCGAGAGACCCAGTACTTC	CASSQGFLRETQYF	TRBV4-3	TRBJ2-5	NA	NA
TGCGCCAGCAGCTTCGGCCGGGACAGCAATTCCTACGAGCAGTACTTC	CASSFGRDSNSYEQYF	TRBV5-1	TRBJ2-7	NA	TRBD1
TGTGCCAGTAGCCACCGGACAGGGGAGTCCTACGAGCAGTACTTC	CASSHRTGESYEQYF	TRBV19	TRBJ2-7	NA	TRBD1
TGTGCCAGCAGCGGCCCCGACAGGGCCAACGAGCAGTACTTC	CASSGPDRANEQYF	TRBV14	TRBJ2-7	NA	TRBD1
TGCGCCAGCAGCCAAAGGGACACCCACGAGCAGTACTTC	CASSQRDTHEQYF	TRBV4-3	TRBJ2-7	NA	NA
TGCAGTGCTAGGGTAGCGGGGGACCTACATTACAATGAGCAGTTCTTC	CSARVAGDLHYNEQFF	TRBV20-1	TRBJ2-1	NA	TRBD2
TGTGCCAGCAGCCATTCCTCCGAGCAGTACTTC	CASSHSSEQYF	TRBV4-2	TRBJ2-7	NA	NA
TGTGCCAGCTCTTTGACAGGGAGTGGGGGCAATCAGCCCCAGCATTTT	CASSLTGSGGNQPQHF	TRBV12-3/TRBV12-4	TRBJ1-5	NA	TRBD1
TGCAGTGCTCGAGGCTACAGAGACTACGAGCAGTACTTC	CSARGYRDYEQYF	TRBV20-1	TRBJ2-7	NA	NA
TGCAGCGTTCCTACAATCTGGACGGGCAAGAAGGGCGGCTACACCTTC	CSVPTIWTGKKGGYTF	TRBV29-1	TRBJ1-2	NA	NA
TGTGCCAGCAGCGGCACCAGGGTAAACACCATATATTTT	CASSGTRVNTIYF	TRBV7-9	TRBJ1-3	NA	NA
TGTGCCACCAGCGGGACAGACAAAGAGACCCAGTACTTC	CATSGTDKETQYF	TRBV24-1	TRBJ2-5	few	TRBD1
TGTGCCAGCAGTGACCGACTATCAGGTGGCTACAATGAGCAGTTCTTC	CASSDRLSGGYNEQFF	TRBV6-4	TRBJ2-1	NA	NA
TGTGCCAGCAGTTCCCAGGGGCGGGAGAATGAGCAGTTCTTC	CASSSQGRENEQFF	TRBV27	TRBJ2-1	NA	NA
TGCGCCAGCAGCCATGGCAGGGGGCAGAATTCACCCCTCCACTTT	CASSHGRGQNSPLHF	TRBV4-1	TRBJ1-6	NA	TRBD1
TGCAGTGCTAGACAGGGTCCTCGAGAGACCCAGTACTTC	CSARQGPRETQYF	TRBV20-1	TRBJ2-5	NA	NA
TGTGCCAGCAGCCCTGAGACTAGCGGGGTGGGGAATGAGCAGTTCTTC	CASSPETSGVGNEQFF	TRBV3-1	TRBJ2-1	once	TRBD2
TGTGCCACCAGCAGAGAAGGGGGCAGGAATGAAAAACTGTTTTTT	CATSREGGRNEKLFF	TRBV15	TRBJ1-4	NA	TRBD1
TGTGCCAGCAGCCAGCCATGGGGGACTAGCGGGGGCCGAGGAGATACGCAGTATTTT	CASSQPWGTSGGRGDTQYF	TRBV7-6	TRBJ2-3	once	TRBD2
TGTGCCAGTAGTATCGGGCTAGCAGATACGCAGTATTTT	CASSIGLADTQYF	TRBV19	TRBJ2-3	NA	NA
TGCAGCGTTGCACTGGGTGGCGAGCAGTACTTC	CSVALGGEQYF	TRBV29-1	TRBJ2-7	NA	NA
TGTGCCACCAGTGATCGTCAGTCAATCTATGGCTACACCTTC	CATSDRQSIYGYTF	TRBV24-1	TRBJ1-2	NA	NA
TGCAGCGTTGCGGGCGCACGGAGCTCCTACGAGCAGTACTTC	CSVAGARSSYEQYF	TRBV29-1	TRBJ2-7	NA	NA
TGTGCCAGTAGTATGTCAGCCCCTATATCCAATGAGCAGTTCTTC	CASSMSAPISNEQFF	TRBV19	TRBJ2-1	NA	NA
TGTGCCAGCAGCTGGCCCAATGACGGGCGGAACACTGAAGCTTTCTTT	CASSWPNDGRNTEAFF	TRBV7-9	TRBJ1-1	NA	NA
TGCAGCGTGGGGCTGGGGGGAAACTATGGCTACACCTTC	CSVGLGGNYGYTF	TRBV29-1	TRBJ1-2	NA	NA
TGTGCCAGCAGTTCCGGGGTACTTGGCTACACCTTC	CASSSGVLGYTF	TRBV27	TRBJ1-2	once	NA
TGTGCCAGCAGACCCGGGACAGGGGGTTACGAGCAGTACTTC	CASRPGTGGYEQYF	TRBV11-1	TRBJ2-7	NA	TRBD1
TGTGCCAGCACCCGTCTGGGAGGGGCGCGAGAGACCCAGTACTTC	CASTRLGGARETQYF	TRBV27	TRBJ2-5	NA	TRBD2
TGTGCCAGCGCAGTTAGCTCCTACGAGCAGTACTTC	CASAVSSYEQYF	TRBV2	TRBJ2-7	NA	NA
TGCAGTGCTAGAGATCGATTGCGGGGGGAATACAATGAGCAGTTCTTC	CSARDRLRGEYNEQFF	TRBV20-1	TRBJ2-1	NA	TRBD2
TGTGCCAGCATCACAGGGTTTTGGAATTCACCCCTCCACTTT	CASITGFWNSPLHF	TRBV6-2/TRBV6-3	TRBJ1-6	NA	NA
TGTGCCACCAGCGTTGACAGGGGCGGGGATCAGCCCCAGCATTTT	CATSVDRGGDQPQHF	TRBV24-1	TRBJ1-5	NA	TRBD1
TGCGCCAGCAGCCCCGAGGGGGGGCCGGGCGGGGAGCTGTTTTTT	CASSPEGGPGGELFF	TRBV4-3	TRBJ2-2	NA	NA
TGTGCCAGCAGTTTCAGGGATGGGAACACTGAAGCTTTCTTT	CASSFRDGNTEAFF	TRBV5-4	TRBJ1-1	NA	NA
TGCAGTGCTAGAGATGGGGCCAACGAAGGCAATCAGCCCCAGCATTTT	CSARDGANEGNQPQHF	TRBV20-1	TRBJ1-5	NA	NA